This passage covers 25 T cell receptor beta chains from one sample sequenced in a study of spatial heterogeneity in lung cancer. The time point here: sample taken at primary tumor resection. For these receptors, no antigen is known. Study-level results: Tumors with more nonsynonymous mutations had more expanded intratumoral alpha and beta TCRs.

TCRdb ran MiXCR on the 5' RACE reads and lists one entry per CDR3 protein. The profile covers 4,000 to 6,500 distinct CDR3 sequences, with 9% to 15% appearing a single time and approximately 50% taken by the ten largest. This material consisted of lung tumor tissue, taken at surgery. Receptors originate from a male donor with early-stage non-small cell lung cancer.

In this sample, this clonotype turned up many times. V gene TRBV11-3 combines with J gene TRBJ2-3, with 9 bases that match TRBD2. Germline CDR1 reads SGHNT; CDR2 reads YENEEA. The CDR3 length is 15 residues. V was pared by 5 bases and J by 4 bases, with 7 bases of the junction left unmatched. The CDR3 loop reads CASSTTSGGPDTQYF. In DNA form, the CDR3 reads TGTGCCAGCAGCACGACTAGCGGAGGCCCAGATACGCAGTATTTT.

This clonotype was recorded at least ten times. In nucleotides, the CDR3 is TGTGCCAGCAGTTACCGGGCCGGGATTAATTCACCCCTCCACTTT. Translation: CASSYRAGINSPLHF. The chain is built from TRBV6-5 and TRBJ1-6; D is undetermined. V was trimmed by 2 bases and J by 6 bases, leaving 11 bases between them. CDR1 MNHEY and CDR2 SVGAGI come from the germline V gene. The length of the CDR3 is 15 residues.

By frequency in the sample, this clonotype is large. V and J are TRBV18 and TRBJ2-7, with 7 bases lining up with TRBD1. Germline assignment: CDR1 KGHSH and CDR2 LQKENI. Trimming at V came to 3 bases and at J to 4 bases, leaving 9 bases not matched to a gene. The CDR3 has 15 residues. For the CDR3, the DNA is TGTGCCAGCTCACCGGTGGCAGGGGGTGATTACGAGCAGTACTTC. The encoded protein is CASSPVAGGDYEQYF.

This clonotype has just a few counts. The rearrangement joins TRBV10-3 to TRBJ2-2, with 8 bases fitting TRBD1. This CDR3 comprises 16 residues. V gave up 4 bases and J gave up 1 base; unmatched junction bases: 5. From germline, CDR1 is ENHRY and CDR2 SYGVKD. The CDR3 DNA follows: TGTGCCATCAGTGGGAGACAGGGGAAGAACACCGGGGAGCTGTTTTTT. This sequence encodes CAISGRQGKNTGELFF.

The chain combines TRBV19 with TRBJ2-1, with TRBD2 matching 10 bases. The CDR3 runs to 17 residues. The V gene's germline CDR1 is LNHDA and CDR2 SQIVND (reference sequence). Trimming at V came to 4 bases and at J to 5 bases, leaving 11 bases not matched to a gene. CDR3 loop: CASSSRVSGGADNEQFF. CDR3 bases: TGTGCCAGTAGTAGCCGAGTCAGCGGGGGGGCAGACAATGAGCAGTTCTTC.

J is TRBJ2-5 and V is TRBV14; TRBD2 is a possible D gene (6 bases). With 1 base removed from V and 5 bases from J, the gap between germline ends came to 14 bases. The germline V gene has CDR1 SGHDN and CDR2 FVKESK. This CDR3 has 15 residues. This CDR3 reads CASSQGGTSDETQYF. As DNA, the CDR3 is TGTGCCAGCAGCCAAGGCGGGACTTCGGACGAGACCCAGTACTTC.

This clonotype is medium-sized by share. The V gene is TRBV4-2, the J gene TRBJ1-5; TRBD1 matches at 7 bases. Unmatched junction bases numbered 7, after V lost 0 bases and J lost 5 bases. This CDR3 is 16 amino acids long. CDR1 is LGHNA and CDR2 is YNFKEQ in the germline V gene. CDR3 coding DNA: TGTGCCAGCAGCCAAGATTTTGGGACAGCGGATCAGCCCCAGCATTTT. As protein: CASSQDFGTADQPQHF.

This clonotype is medium-sized by share. The V call is TRBV28, the J call TRBJ2-6; possible D gene TRBD1, 5 bases. V was clipped by 5 bases and J by 0 bases, with 5 bases between them. In germline, CDR1 is MDHEN, CDR2 SYDVKM. CDR3 length equals 14 residues. CDR3 protein: CASSRGSGANVLTF. As DNA, the CDR3 is TGTGCCAGCAGTAGGGGCTCTGGGGCCAACGTCCTGACTTTC.

CDR3 bases: TGTGCCAGCAGGGGGACAGGCTTTGACAGAGCTTTCTTT. Residues: CASRGTGFDRAFF. This sequence joins TRBV2 and TRBJ1-1, with 8 bases aligning to TRBD1. CDR3 size: 13 residues. The germline V gene has CDR1 SNHLY and CDR2 FYNNEI. Trimming cost V 6 bases and J 10 bases; bases outside gene matches: 10.

The genes are TRBV29-1 and TRBJ1-1; tentative D call: TRBD1 (5 bases). Germline CDR1 and CDR2: SQVTM and ANQGSEA. This CDR3 has 11 residues. V gave up 2 bases and J gave up 11 bases, with 12 bases separating them. CDR3 nucleotide sequence: TGCAGCGTTGAACCAGGGAAGAGGGCTTTCTTT. Protein sequence: CSVEPGKRAFF.

Judged by abundance, this clonotype is medium-sized. The chain links TRBV5-4 to TRBJ2-2, with D perhaps given as TRBD1 or TRBD2 (5 bases each). V shed 0 bases and J shed 1 base, with 10 bases lying between them. Germline V gives CDR1 SGHNT, CDR2 YYREEE (reference sequence). This CDR3 has 16 residues. CDR3 sequence: CASSLAGRRNTGELFF. As DNA, the CDR3 is TGTGCCAGCAGCTTGGCGGGACGGCGGAACACCGGGGAGCTGTTTTTT.

The gene calls are TRBV5-1 and TRBJ2-7, with D hard to call. Trimming took 1 base from V and 2 from J, leaving 7 bases between them. The germline gives CDR1 SGHRS, CDR2 YFSETQ. This CDR3 comprises 13 residues. CDR3 DNA sequence: TGCGCCAGCAGCTTGCAGGTAGCCTACGAGCAGTACTTC. It codes for CASSLQVAYEQYF.

This clonotype has a handful of counts. The rearrangement links TRBV4-3 to TRBJ2-1, with D possibly matching TRBD1 (10 bases). The V and J ends lost 1 base and 15 bases respectively, with 28 bases between them. The CDR3 extends over 17 amino acids. Germline-derived CDR1 and CDR2 are LGHNA and YSLEER. The CDR3 nucleotides are TGCGCCAGCAGCCAAGGACAGGGGGCAAATAGCGGGAGCGTTCCGTTCTTC. It translates to CASSQGQGANSGSVPFF.

The chain is built from TRBV6-5 and TRBJ2-3; D is ambiguous. V lost 2 bases and J 6 bases, leaving 12 bases between the germline ends. The CDR3 extends over 14 amino acids. CDR1 is MNHEY, CDR2 SVGAGI, per germline. CDR3 in DNA: TGTGCCAGCAGTTACGGTAGACCTTGGGATACGCAGTATTTT. Encoded protein: CASSYGRPWDTQYF.

This chain connects TRBV12-5 to TRBJ1-3, with D perhaps matching TRBD1 (6 bases). The CDR3 runs 14 residues. In germline, CDR1 is LGHNT, CDR2 FRNRAP. The V gene lost 4 bases and the J gene lost 4 bases, with 11 bases spanning the gap. The CDR3 nucleotides are TGTGCTAGTGGTTCGGGACAACCCGGAAACACCATATATTTT. Translating gives CASGSGQPGNTIYF.

This clonotype was picked up many times. This chain connects TRBV20-1 to TRBJ1-6, with D maybe TRBD1 (6 bases). Germline-derived CDR1 and CDR2 are DFQATT and SNEGSKA (reference sequence). Deletions cut 2 bases from V and 4 bases from J, with 9 bases between. The CDR3 runs to 14 residues. CDR3 in amino acids: CSARRQGYNSPLHF. The CDR3 DNA reads as TGCAGTGCTAGACGGCAGGGGTATAATTCACCCCTCCACTTT.

The sample holds a few counts of this clonotype. The chain has TRBV18 and TRBJ2-3, with D maybe TRBD2 (5 bases). There are 14 residues in the CDR3. V was cut by 4 bases and J by 10 bases, with 18 bases left in between. CDR1 and CDR2 from the germline V gene are KGHSH and LQKENI. The CDR3 sequence is CASSLYTPREAQYF. DNA of the CDR3: TGTGCCAGCTCACTTTATACGCCGAGGGAAGCGCAGTATTTT.

Relative to its sample, this clonotype is medium-sized. The rearrangement links TRBV7-9 to TRBJ2-1; 10 nucleotides agree with TRBD1. Germline V gene lookup returns CDR1 SEHNR and CDR2 FQNEAQ (reference sequence). The CDR3 has 15 amino acids. The ends lost 2 bases at V and 3 bases at J; junction bases unmatched: 1. The CDR3 is CASSLRTGGYNEQFF. CDR3 nucleotide sequence: TGTGCCAGCAGCTTACGGACAGGGGGCTACAATGAGCAGTTCTTC. The full variable domain, completed using reference TRBV7-9 and TRBJ2-1, is DTGVSQNPRHKITKRGQNVTFRCDPISEHNRLYWYRQTLGQGPEFLTYFQNEAQLEKSRLLSDRFSAERPKGSFSTLEIQRTEQGDSAMYLCASSLRTGGYNEQFFGPGTRLTVL.

This clonotype counts as medium-sized (0.01 to 0.1%). The gene calls are TRBV4-3 and TRBJ2-1; D unresolved. The CDR3 covers 14 residues. V lost 1 base, J lost 2 bases, and 6 bases lay in between. Per the germline V gene, CDR1 is LGHNA and CDR2 is YSLEER. CDR3 sequence (DNA): TGCGCCAGCAGCCAAGTACCCACCTACAATGAGCAGTTCTTC. It is translated as CASSQVPTYNEQFF.

By share of the sample, this clonotype is medium-sized (0.01 to 0.1%). The chain combines TRBV7-8 with TRBJ1-2; D is unresolved. The CDR3 totals 14 residues. V lost 2 bases, J lost 5 bases, and 12 bases lay in between. Germline V lookup: CDR1 SGHVS, CDR2 FQNEAQ. DNA for the CDR3: TGTGCCAGCAGCTTATTACCGACGGAGTATGGCTACACCTTC. It yields the protein CASSLLPTEYGYTF.

By sample share, this clonotype is medium-sized. V and J are TRBV18 and TRBJ1-6, with D perhaps matching TRBD1 (5 bases). The germline gives CDR1 KGHSH, CDR2 LQKENI. The CDR3 covers 13 residues. V dropped 2 bases and J dropped 7 bases, with 6 bases sitting between them. CDR3 in amino acids: CASSPGQNSPLHF. Written as DNA, the CDR3 is TGTGCCAGCTCACCAGGACAAAATTCACCCCTCCACTTT.

Many counts were recorded for this clonotype. In DNA, the CDR3 is TGCGCCAGCAACACGGCCATCCGGGGAGACAACACAGATACGCAGTATTTT. Translated, it gives CASNTAIRGDNTDTQYF. The chain links TRBV5-1 to TRBJ2-3; the D gene is possibly TRBD2 (5 bases). Trimming left V 6 bases short and J 2 bases short, with 22 bases between. The CDR3 totals 17 residues. Germline V gives CDR1 SGHRS, CDR2 YFSETQ.

Sample share makes this clonotype medium-sized (0.01 to 0.1%). The chain couples TRBV19 to TRBJ1-2; D remains unclear. Trimming took off 3 bases at V and 2 bases at J, with 7 bases between the two ends. Germline assignment: CDR1 LNHDA and CDR2 SQIVND (reference sequence). The CDR3 contains 13 residues. The CDR3 DNA reads TGTGCCAGTAGTATTAAGGGAAACTATGGCTACACCTTC. It codes for CASSIKGNYGYTF.

This clonotype came up many times. The rearrangement joins TRBV5-1 to TRBJ1-1; D gene uncertain. Germline CDR1 reads SGHRS; CDR2 reads YFSETQ. The CDR3 spans 14 residues. Trimming took 3 bases from V and 4 from J, leaving 13 bases between them. CDR3 protein: CASSWHDGTTEAFF. The CDR3 DNA reads as TGCGCCAGCAGCTGGCACGACGGCACCACTGAAGCTTTCTTT.

This clonotype was detected many times. The chain carries TRBV6-5 and TRBJ2-7, with 10 bases fitting TRBD1. The CDR3 spans 15 residues. CDR1 is MNHEY, CDR2 SVGAGI, per germline. J was trimmed by 6 bases and V by 5 bases; bases with no gene match: 10. The CDR3 nucleotides read TGTGCCAGCAGTGCGGGACAGGGGATTATAAGCGAGCAGTACTTC. Translated: CASSAGQGIISEQYF.